Presented here are 30 T cell receptor beta chains from one specimen sequenced in a study of shared clonotypes between healthy human individuals. Data came from immunoSEQ multiplex PCR; TCRdb stores just in-frame clones and leaves some out. The sample yields about 770,000 clones, roughly 72% seen once. The specimen was memory CD4+ T cells sorted from blood. Stated subset: CD45RA-negative fraction. The receptors derive from a woman aged 25 to 45 in good health.

The gene calls are TRBV7-2 and TRBJ1-5, with D perhaps matching TRBD1 (6 bases). Germline V gives CDR1 SGHTA, CDR2 FQGNSA. The ends were cut back, 5 bases at V and 5 bases at J, with 10 bases in the middle. The CDR3 loop spans 13 amino acids. CDR3 sequence: CASSTQGDQPQHF. The CDR3 bases are TGTGCCAGCAGCACACAGGGAGATCAGCCCCAGCATTTT.

The genes are TRBV11-2 and TRBJ1-3; D not certain. The CDR3 is 14 amino acids. V lost 5 bases and J lost 0, with 8 bases in between. CDR1 is SGHAT and CDR2 is FQNNGV in the germline V gene. CDR3 nucleotides: TGTGCCAGCAGCCCGATCTACTCTGGAAACACCATATATTTT. Residues: CASSPIYSGNTIYF.

The chain carries TRBV28 and TRBJ1-5; maybe TRBD1 (5 bases). CDR1 and CDR2 (germline): MDHEN, SYDVKM. The germline V and J ends were trimmed by 6 bases and 0 bases, with 15 bases remaining between them. The length of the CDR3 is 16 residues. The CDR3 loop is CASSPSRGYSNQPQHF. In DNA form, the CDR3 reads TGTGCCAGCAGCCCCTCTAGGGGATATAGCAATCAGCCCCAGCATTTT.

Here the CDR3 reads CASSKRGQGAGGYTF. CDR3 coding DNA: TGTGCCAGCAGCAAACGGGGACAGGGGGCGGGTGGCTACACCTTC. The rearrangement joins TRBV21-1 to TRBJ1-2; TRBD1 was called by the table and not checked on the DNA. TRBV21-1 represents a pseudogene. This CDR3 contains 15 residues.

The chain employs TRBV9 and TRBJ1-5; D perhaps matches TRBD1 (6 bases). This CDR3 region has 16 residues. The germline CDR1 and CDR2 sequences are SGDLS and YYNGEE. V was trimmed by 0 bases and J by 0 bases, leaving 10 bases between them. In nucleotides, the CDR3 is TGTGCCAGCAGCGTAGGGGCAGGGGTTAGCAATCAGCCCCAGCATTTT. Its protein is CASSVGAGVSNQPQHF.

This chain joins TRBV6-1 and TRBJ2-1, with a tentative D call TRBD2 (6 bases). This CDR3 region has 15 residues. V was clipped by 5 bases and J by 4 bases, with 15 bases between them. Germline CDR1 MNHNS, CDR2 SASEGT. This CDR3 reads CASSPYPGEYNEQFF. CDR3 in DNA: TGTGCCAGCAGTCCCTATCCGGGAGAGTACAATGAGCAGTTCTTC.

This clone was observed a handful of times. The rearrangement uses TRBV7-8 and TRBJ1-1; maybe TRBD1 (6 bases). Germline lookup yields CDR1 SGHVS and CDR2 FQNEAQ. The CDR3 sequence is 16 residues long. Trimming pared 1 base from V and 3 bases from J, leaving 15 bases between. The CDR3 reads CASSLEVRGRDTEAFF. In DNA form, the CDR3 reads TGTGCCAGCAGCTTAGAAGTCAGGGGCCGGGACACTGAAGCTTTCTTT.

The gene calls are TRBV4-2 and TRBJ1-5; the D gene is possibly TRBD1 (5 bases). Germline V CDR1 and CDR2: LGHNA, YNFKEQ. This CDR3 comprises 16 residues. Deletions cut 0 bases from V and 4 bases from J, with 13 bases between. CDR3 DNA: TGTGCCAGCAGCCAAGATCGCAGGGTACGAAATCAGCCCCAGCATTTT. Translated, it gives CASSQDRRVRNQPQHF.

This clone was counted a few times. The V and J genes are TRBV5-5 and TRBJ2-7, with 8 nucleotides matching TRBD2. This CDR3 comprises 15 residues. Germline CDR1 reads SGHKS; CDR2 reads YYEKEE (reference sequence). V was pared by 4 bases and J by 3 bases, with 9 bases of the junction left unmatched. The CDR3 nucleotides read TGTGCCAGCAGCAACTCCGGGACTAGTTACTACGAGCAGTACTTC. Protein: CASSNSGTSYYEQYF.

This clone came up a few times. This chain uses TRBV29-1 with TRBJ2-1; no definite D call. This CDR3 is built from 10 residues. Trimming took off 4 bases at V and 9 bases at J, with 7 bases between the two ends. CDR1 and CDR2 (germline): SQVTM, ANQGSEA. In DNA, the CDR3 is TGCAGCGTTGGCGACCTTGAGCAGTTCTTC. Its protein product is CSVGDLEQFF.

The V call is TRBV5-5, the J call TRBJ2-7; D is possibly TRBD2 (6 bases). Trimming removed 0 bases from V and 6 bases from J, with 10 bases in between. Germline V gene lookup returns CDR1 SGHKS and CDR2 YYEKEE (reference sequence). This CDR3 comprises 13 residues. This CDR3 is CASSLASEGEQYF. The CDR3 bases are TGTGCCAGCAGCTTGGCCTCGGAGGGCGAGCAGTACTTC.

This chain connects TRBV7-2 to TRBJ2-2; D call uncertain. The V end lost 4 bases, the J end lost 1 base, and 10 bases lay between the germline ends. This CDR3 is built from 15 residues. Germline V gives CDR1 SGHTA, CDR2 FQGNSA. The CDR3 is CASSSKAMNTGELFF. In nucleotides, the CDR3 is TGTGCCAGCAGCTCGAAAGCAATGAACACCGGGGAGCTGTTTTTT.

The gene calls are TRBV10-3 and TRBJ2-3, with TRBD1 matching over 12 bases. The CDR3 is 17 amino acids. J lost 8 bases, V lost 10 bases, and 19 bases had no gene match. In germline, CDR1 is ENHRY, CDR2 SYGVKD. CDR3 DNA: TGTGCCACCTTAAACGTGGGGACAGGGGGCCTGGTTGGTACGCAGTATTTT. Protein product: CATLNVGTGGLVGTQYF.

This chain links TRBV29-1 with TRBJ2-1; TRBD2 might be the D (6 bases). CDR3 length equals 13 residues. Germline CDR1 SQVTM, CDR2 ANQGSEA. V dropped 5 bases and J dropped 6 bases, with 14 bases sitting between them. The CDR3 nucleotides are TGCAGCGTTATGGGGGAGGCTCTCAATGAGCAGTTCTTC. This sequence encodes CSVMGEALNEQFF.

The CDR3 DNA sequence: TGCAGCGTTGAAGGAGGGGGCCACAATGAGCAGTTCTTC. It encodes CSVEGGGHNEQFF. The chain combines TRBV29-1 with TRBJ2-1; 7 bases fit TRBD1. In germline, CDR1 is SQVTM, CDR2 ANQGSEA. Unmatched junction bases numbered 2, after V lost 1 base and J lost 5 bases. CDR3 length equals 13 residues.

This rearrangement joins TRBV28 to TRBJ2-2; tentative D call: TRBD2 (6 bases). The CDR3 spans 13 residues. Trimming cost V 7 bases and J 6 bases, with 12 bases left between them. Germline lookup yields CDR1 MDHEN and CDR2 SYDVKM. Here the CDR3 DNA reads TGTGCCAGCAAGGAGCGGGCCTCCGGGGAGCTGTTTTTT. Its translation: CASKERASGELFF.

This chain connects TRBV27 to TRBJ2-7; D tentatively fits TRBD1 or TRBD2 (5 bases each). Germline V gene lookup returns CDR1 MNHEY and CDR2 SMNVEV (reference sequence). V was trimmed by 3 bases and J by 2 bases, leaving 8 bases between them. The CDR3 contains 13 residues. The CDR3 spells CASSFQGAYEQYF. The CDR3, as DNA: TGTGCCAGCAGTTTTCAGGGAGCCTACGAGCAGTACTTC.

The rearrangement links TRBV5-4 to TRBJ2-2; possible D gene TRBD2, 6 bases. Germline lookup yields CDR1 SGHNT and CDR2 YYREEE (reference sequence). Deletions cut 1 base from V and 7 bases from J, with 8 bases between. This CDR3 comprises 13 residues. For the CDR3, the DNA is TGTGCCAGCAGCTTGACGGGGGACGGGGAGCTGTTTTTT. The encoded protein is CASSLTGDGELFF.

The CDR3 here is CASSDWDRDRNEQFF. The CDR3 DNA follows: TGTGCCAGCAGTGACTGGGACAGGGACCGCAATGAGCAGTTCTTC. The chain recombines TRBV6-4 with TRBJ2-1; 9 bases are shared with TRBD1. The CDR3 contains 15 residues. Germline trimming cut 1 base from V and 6 bases from J; bases unmatched to any gene: 4. Germline V gives CDR1 MRHNA, CDR2 SNTAGT.

The chain couples TRBV27 to TRBJ2-7, with 9 bases that match TRBD2. The CDR3 runs to 17 residues. Losses at the gene ends were 5 bases for V and 4 bases for J; bases not matched to a gene: 15. CDR1 MNHEY and CDR2 SMNVEV come from the germline V gene (reference sequence). CDR3: CASSPAMGGRAGYEQYF. DNA for the CDR3: TGTGCCAGCAGTCCCGCGATGGGCGGGAGGGCCGGGTACGAGCAGTACTTC.

In DNA form, the CDR3 reads TGTGCCAGCAGTGAAGAGGGGGGATCCGGCTACACCTTC. Translation: CASSEEGGSGYTF. The chain uses TRBV6-1 and TRBJ1-2; the D gene is possibly TRBD1 (6 bases). The CDR3 totals 13 residues. CDR1 and CDR2 from the germline V gene are MNHNS and SASEGT. V was cut by 1 base and J by 8 bases, with 11 bases left in between.

This chain connects TRBV29-1 to TRBJ2-5; no clear D. CDR1 and CDR2 from the germline V gene are SQVTM and ANQGSEA. This CDR3 contains 13 residues. The V end was cut by 4 bases, the J end by 5 bases, with 14 bases between. CDR3 sequence: CSVAAGVRETQYF. In DNA form, the CDR3 reads TGCAGCGTTGCCGCTGGGGTGCGGGAGACCCAGTACTTC. Complete variable domain (other parts from reference TRBV29-1 and TRBJ2-5): SAVISQKPSRDICQRGTSLTIQCQVDSQVTMMFWYRQQPGQSLTLIATANQGSEATYESGFVIDKFPISRPNLTFSTLTVSNMSPEDSSIYLCSVAAGVRETQYFGPGTRLLVL.

This clone occurred a few times. The V and J genes are TRBV5-1 and TRBJ2-5, with D unclear. Trimming took off 1 base at V and 1 base at J, with 5 bases between the two ends. The germline CDR1 and CDR2 sequences are SGHRS and YFSETQ. The CDR3 length is 13 residues. The CDR3 region has the DNA TGCGCCAGCAGCTTGCAGGCCCAAGAGACCCAGTACTTC. Its translation is CASSLQAQETQYF.

The chain employs TRBV28 and TRBJ2-2; no definite D call. The V end was cut by 2 bases, the J end by 7 bases, with 11 bases between. The CDR3 has 14 amino acids. Germline CDR1 reads MDHEN; CDR2 reads SYDVKM. The chain's CDR3 is CASSLHGSGGELFF. In nucleotides, the CDR3 is TGTGCCAGCAGTTTACACGGTTCTGGCGGGGAGCTGTTTTTT.

This clone has ten or more counts. V usage is TRBV25-1 and J usage is TRBJ2-1, with D perhaps assigned TRBD1 or TRBD2 (5 bases each). CDR3 length: 15 amino acids. Trimming took off 3 bases at V and 2 bases at J, with 11 bases between the two ends. Germline lookup yields CDR1 MGHDK and CDR2 SYGVNS. The CDR3 here is CASSDPGRTYNEQFF. The CDR3 nucleotides read TGTGCCAGCAGTGACCCGGGACGAACCTACAATGAGCAGTTCTTC.

J is TRBJ2-5 and V is TRBV4-1; D call uncertain. Looked up from germline, CDR1 is MGHRA and CDR2 is YSYEKL. V lost 3 bases to trimming and J lost 2 bases, with 19 bases between them. The CDR3 length is 17 residues. The chain's CDR3 is CASSHELRKSRQETQYF. The CDR3 DNA follows: TGCGCCAGCAGCCACGAGCTCCGAAAGTCGAGGCAAGAGACCCAGTACTTC.

The V call is TRBV6-6, the J call TRBJ2-7; D unclear. The germline gives CDR1 MNHNY, CDR2 SVGAGI (reference sequence). CDR3 length equals 13 residues. V shed 2 bases and J shed 4 bases, with 9 bases lying between them. The CDR3 bases are TGTGCCAGCAGTTACCTCCCAGGTTACGAGCAGTACTTC. The encoded protein is CASSYLPGYEQYF.

This clone has more than one count but fewer than ten. This chain uses TRBV14 with TRBJ2-5; 12 nucleotides line up with TRBD2. The germline V gene has CDR1 SGHDN and CDR2 FVKESK. With V trimmed by 0 bases and J by 5 bases, 13 bases remained unmatched. The CDR3 sequence is 19 residues long. The CDR3 here is CASSQDRGLAGYGFETQYF. The DNA of the CDR3 is TGTGCCAGCAGCCAAGATCGTGGACTAGCGGGGTACGGGTTTGAGACCCAGTACTTC.

The chain is built from TRBV19 and TRBJ1-2; D not certain. Trimming stripped 4 bases from V and 8 bases from J, with 17 bases between. CDR1 and CDR2 (germline): LNHDA, SQIVND (reference sequence). This CDR3 contains 14 residues. The CDR3 region has the DNA TGTGCCAGTAGTACAAACTCAGGTGATGGAGGCTACACCTTC. This encodes CASSTNSGDGGYTF. Full variable domain (missing parts from reference TRBV19 and TRBJ1-2): DGGITQSPKYLFRKEGQNVTLSCEQNLNHDAMYWYRQDPGQGLRLIYYSQIVNDFQKGDIAEGYSVSREKKESFPLTVTSAQKNPTAFYLCASSTNSGDGGYTFGSGTRLTVV.

This chain uses TRBV19 with TRBJ2-7; D possibly uses TRBD1 or TRBD2 (7 bases each). This CDR3 is built from 15 residues. The V end was cut by 6 bases, the J end by 0 bases, with 15 bases between. CDR1 is LNHDA, CDR2 SQIVND, per germline (reference sequence). This CDR3 reads CASSGGTASSYEQYF. CDR3 coding DNA: TGTGCCAGTAGCGGGGGGACAGCCAGCTCCTACGAGCAGTACTTC.